This T cell receptor beta chain was profiled in a study of blood T cell repertoires in COVID-19. Study at large: Acute and convalescent COVID-19 specimens originated in the United States, Italy and Spain. In each case, the material was cDNA or gDNA derived from T cells, B-cell-depleted T cells, or PBMCs.

The V end was cut by 7 bases, the J end by 0 bases, with 15 bases between. Germline CDR1 reads SGHTA; CDR2 reads FQGNSA. The CDR3 contains 16 residues. Per the original methods: Reference gene primer amplification in the assay estimated nucleated cell counts. Profiling relied on immunoSEQ multiplex PCR, and the TCRdb table lists in-frame clones only, not all of them. V, J and clone size reflect that table, while D and trimming were determined from the DNA. In the table there are 250,000 to 300,000 clones, approximately 86% of which are singletons. Those enrolled in Seattle joined during active infection and were followed longitudinally afterward.

This clonotype was sampled from a woman in her 70s with COVID-19, enrolled during active disease. Source material: peripheral blood. This chain links TRBV7-2 with TRBJ2-2; D might be TRBD2 (6 bases). The CDR3 DNA is TGTGCCAGCACCCCTAACGGGGGAACGAACACCGGGGAGCTGTTTTTT. Translated, it gives CASTPNGGTNTGELFF.